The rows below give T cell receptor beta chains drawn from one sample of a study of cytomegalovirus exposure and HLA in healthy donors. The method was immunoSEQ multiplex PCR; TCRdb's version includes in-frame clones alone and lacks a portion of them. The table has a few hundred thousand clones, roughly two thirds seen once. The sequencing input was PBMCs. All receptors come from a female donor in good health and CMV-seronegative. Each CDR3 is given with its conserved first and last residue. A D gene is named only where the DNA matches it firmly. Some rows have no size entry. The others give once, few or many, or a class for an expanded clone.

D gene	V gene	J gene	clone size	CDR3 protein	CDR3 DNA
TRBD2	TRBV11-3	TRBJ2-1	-	CASSLDLLAGGQVNEQFF	TGTGCCAGCAGCTTAGATCTTCTAGCGGGAGGGCAGGTCAATGAGCAGTTCTTC
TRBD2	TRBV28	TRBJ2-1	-	CRSGSVYNEQFF	TGCCGCAGCGGGAGTGTCTACAATGAGCAGTTCTTC
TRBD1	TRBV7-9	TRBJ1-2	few	CASSPSGGANYGYTF	TGTGCCAGCAGTCCATCAGGGGGCGCAAACTATGGCTACACCTTC
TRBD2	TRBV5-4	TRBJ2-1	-	CASSSVRTSGGNEQFF	TGTGCCAGCAGCTCGGTCAGGACTAGTGGTGGTAATGAGCAGTTCTTC
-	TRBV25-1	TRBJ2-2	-	CASSEWGQGSGELFF	TGTGCCAGCAGTGAATGGGGCCAGGGTAGCGGGGAGCTGTTTTTT
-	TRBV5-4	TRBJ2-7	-	CASSFPGQKKQYF	TGTGCCAGCAGCTTTCCAGGGCAAAAAAAGCAGTACTTC
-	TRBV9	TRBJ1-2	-	CASSVDQDSGYTF	TGTGCCAGCAGCGTAGACCAGGACAGTGGCTACACCTTC
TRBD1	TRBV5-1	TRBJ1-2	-	CASSGRTGGATGYTF	TGCGCCAGCAGCGGAAGGACAGGGGGCGCGACCGGCTACACCTTC
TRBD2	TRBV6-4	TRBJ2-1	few	CASSESASGPYNEQFF	TGTGCCAGCAGTGAGTCGGCTAGCGGGCCGTACAATGAGCAGTTCTTC
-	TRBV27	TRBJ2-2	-	CASSLVTRTGELFF	TGTGCCAGCAGTTTAGTGACTAGAACCGGGGAGCTGTTTTTT
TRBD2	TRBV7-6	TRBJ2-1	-	CASSFVPGGGNEQFF	TGTGCCAGCAGCTTCGTCCCGGGGGGGGGAAATGAGCAGTTCTTC
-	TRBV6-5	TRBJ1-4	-	CASSYWQNATNEKLFF	TGTGCCAGCAGTTACTGGCAGAATGCAACTAATGAAAAACTGTTTTTT
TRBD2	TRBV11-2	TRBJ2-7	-	CASSLATSGSSWNEQYF	TGTGCCAGCAGCTTAGCGACTAGCGGGAGTAGCTGGAACGAGCAGTACTTC
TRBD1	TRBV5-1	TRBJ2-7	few	CASSHGTGGNEQYF	TGCGCCAGCAGCCACGGGACAGGGGGAAACGAGCAGTACTTC
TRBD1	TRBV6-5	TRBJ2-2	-	CASSYSNRGPGELFF	TGTGCCAGCAGTTACTCAAACAGGGGGCCCGGGGAGCTGTTTTTT
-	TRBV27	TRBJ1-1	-	CASRNQGLFTEAFF	TGTGCCAGCAGGAACCAGGGGTTGTTCACTGAAGCTTTCTTT
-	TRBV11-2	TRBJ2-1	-	CASSLRGVSAGVQFF	TGTGCCAGCAGTTTAAGGGGTGTTTCGGCAGGGGTGCAGTTCTTC
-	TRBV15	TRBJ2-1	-	CATSTRDFNEQFF	TGTGCCACCAGCACGAGGGACTTCAATGAGCAGTTCTTC
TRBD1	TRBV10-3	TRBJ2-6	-	CAISVRQGATSGANVLTF	TGTGCCATCAGTGTTCGACAGGGGGCTACCTCTGGGGCCAACGTCCTGACTTTC
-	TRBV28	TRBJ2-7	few	CATTGTNYYEQYF	TGTGCCACTACGGGGACAAACTACTACGAGCAGTACTTC
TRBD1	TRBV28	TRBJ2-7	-	CATRTGLSEQYF	TGTGCCACCCGGACAGGGTTGAGCGAGCAGTACTTC
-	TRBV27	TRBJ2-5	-	CASSLSVPRLVEDLGREETQYF	TGTGCCAGCAGTTTATCGGTCCCGCGACTCGTAGAGGATCTGGGCAGGGAAGAGACCCAGTACTTC
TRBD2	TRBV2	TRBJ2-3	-	CASSEGSGTGTQYF	TGTGCCAGCAGTGAAGGTAGCGGGACGGGTACGCAGTATTTT
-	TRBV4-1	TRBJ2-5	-	CASSPVETQYF	TGCGCCAGCAGCCCCGTGGAGACCCAGTACTTC
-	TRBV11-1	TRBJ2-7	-	CASSLGDWEVPYEQYF	TGTGCCAGCAGCTTGGGGGACTGGGAAGTTCCCTACGAGCAGTACTTC
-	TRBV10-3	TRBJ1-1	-	CAISEPLLGNTEAFF	TGTGCCATCAGTGAGCCCCTACTTGGGAACACTGAAGCTTTCTTT
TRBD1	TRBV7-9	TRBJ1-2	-	CASSKGADANYGYTF	TGTGCCAGCAGTAAGGGGGCGGATGCTAACTATGGCTACACCTTC
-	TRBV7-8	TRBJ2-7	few	CASTVRDFSYEQYF	TGTGCCAGCACCGTCCGGGACTTTTCCTACGAGCAGTACTTC
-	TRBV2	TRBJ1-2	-	CASRIPFASYGYTF	TGTGCCAGCAGAATTCCCTTCGCGAGCTATGGCTACACCTTC
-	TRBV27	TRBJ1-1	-	CASSYRGQYTEAFF	TGTGCCAGCAGTTATCGGGGACAATACACTGAAGCTTTCTTT
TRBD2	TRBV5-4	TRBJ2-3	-	CASSSGLAGPSYTQYF	TGTGCCAGCAGCAGCGGGCTAGCGGGGCCTTCTTATACGCAGTATTTT
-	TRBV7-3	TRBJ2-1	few	CASRKGSAGSYNEQFF	TGTGCCAGCAGGAAAGGGTCGGCGGGCTCTTACAATGAGCAGTTCTTC
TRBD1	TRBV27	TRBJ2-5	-	CASSRRDREGETQYF	TGTGCCAGCAGTCGCCGGGACAGGGAAGGAGAGACCCAGTACTTC
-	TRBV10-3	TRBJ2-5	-	CAISESNRKETQYF	TGTGCCATCAGTGAGTCGAACAGGAAAGAGACCCAGTACTTC
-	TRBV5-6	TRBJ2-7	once	CASSWTPTSEQYF	TGTGCCAGCAGCTGGACACCAACGAGCGAGCAGTACTTC
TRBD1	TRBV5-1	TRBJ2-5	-	CASSGGLSKETQYF	TGCGCCAGCTCAGGGGGCCTGTCTAAAGAGACCCAGTACTTC
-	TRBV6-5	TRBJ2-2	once	CASSYATSTGELFF	TGTGCCAGCAGTTACGCGACAAGTACCGGGGAGCTGTTTTTT
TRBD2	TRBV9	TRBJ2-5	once	CASSARGAGGWETQYF	TGTGCCAGCAGCGCGAGAGGAGCGGGGGGCTGGGAGACCCAGTACTTC
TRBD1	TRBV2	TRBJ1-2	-	CASSELRTGHDYGYTF	TGTGCCAGCAGTGAGCTGAGGACAGGGCATGACTATGGCTACACCTTC
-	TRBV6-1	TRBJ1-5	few	CASSEGGVDVQPQHF	TGTGCCAGCAGTGAAGGGGGGGTGGACGTGCAGCCCCAGCATTTT